The present TCR beta chain was sequenced within a study of blood T cells in healthy people across ages. This clonotype showed up many times. The CDR3 is 11 amino acids. From germline, CDR1 is MDHEN and CDR2 SYDVKM. The V gene lost 8 bases and the J gene lost 1 base, with 6 bases spanning the gap. The use of a sample-barcoded 5' primer and a J-beta primer mix characterized a second PCR of about 7 to 12 cycles. One entry per CDR3 protein, called by TCRdb with MiXCR from the 5' RACE reads. The table lists hundreds of thousands of distinct CDR3 sequences, 45% to 50% of them singletons. Specimen: blood. The chain has TRBV28 and TRBJ2-7, with D perhaps TRBD1 or TRBD2 (5 bases each). The TCR sequence derives from a woman in her fifties or sixties in good health. CDR3 region: CASGGSYEQYF. In DNA, the CDR3 is TGTGCCAGCGGGGGTTCCTACGAGCAGTACTTC.